The 9 T cell receptor beta chains below come from one sample, sequenced in a study of T cells in localized non-small cell lung cancer. Produced via immunoSEQ multiplex PCR; TCRdb's table is partial and in-frame only. The table has approximately 23,000 clones, 70% to 90% seen once. Sample: peripheral blood, taken before any cancer treatment. The receptors were sampled from a male donor aged 60 or older with stage I lung adenocarcinoma.

CDR3 region: CASRVVAEGSPLHF. As DNA, the CDR3 is TGTGCCAGTAGAGTGGTGGCAGAAGGTTCACCCCTCCACTTT. V and J are TRBV19 and TRBJ1-6; no reliable D call. Between the trimmed V and J ends, which lost 6 bases and 9 bases, there was a span of 15 bases. CDR3 length equals 14 residues. From germline, CDR1 is LNHDA and CDR2 SQIVND (reference sequence).

By frequency in the sample, this clone is medium-sized. The chain has TRBV6-5 and TRBJ1-3, with TRBD1 matching 8 bases. Germline assignment: CDR1 MNHEY and CDR2 SVGAGI. There are 15 residues in the CDR3. Trimming at V came to 6 bases and at J to 4 bases, leaving 8 bases not matched to a gene. For the CDR3, the DNA is TGTGCCAGCAGCTCGTCTTGGACAGGGGGAAACACCATATATTTT. This sequence encodes CASSSSWTGGNTIYF.

As DNA, the CDR3 is TGTGCCTGGAGTTTGGGGGCAGCGAACACTGAAGCTTTCTTT. Residues: CAWSLGAANTEAFF. This rearrangement joins TRBV30 to TRBJ1-1, with D maybe TRBD1 (6 bases). V dropped 2 bases and J dropped 1 base, with 11 bases sitting between them. The CDR3 is 14 amino acids. CDR1 and CDR2 (germline): GTSNPN, SVGIG (reference sequence).

V gene TRBV5-1 combines with J gene TRBJ1-4; 12 positions match TRBD1. CDR1 and CDR2 (germline): SGHRS, YFSETQ. V was clipped by 4 bases and J by 7 bases; unmatched bases: 8. The CDR3 has 16 residues. The CDR3 DNA reads as TGCGCCAGCAGCCCAGGGACAGGGGGCGATCTTGAAAAACTGTTTTTT. Protein: CASSPGTGGDLEKLFF.

This rearrangement joins TRBV10-2 to TRBJ1-1; D is undetermined. The CDR3 is 12 amino acids. Germline assignment: CDR1 WSHSY and CDR2 SAAADI. The V and J ends lost 8 bases and 1 base respectively, with 8 bases between them. The CDR3 region has the DNA TGCGCCAGCTTAGGGAGGAACACTGAAGCTTTCTTT. It translates to CASLGRNTEAFF.

This CDR3 reads CASSLVDRAGDTQYF. The CDR3 DNA sequence: TGTGCCAGCAGCTTAGTCGACAGGGCGGGAGATACGCAGTATTTT. The rearrangement links TRBV7-2 to TRBJ2-3, with 7 positions matching TRBD1. V gave up 1 base and J gave up 5 bases; unmatched junction bases: 6. The CDR3 is 15 residues long. Germline V CDR1 and CDR2: SGHTA, FQGNSA.

V is TRBV19 and J is TRBJ2-1; D is ambiguous. Per germline, CDR1 LNHDA and CDR2 SQIVND (reference sequence). V lost 3 bases and J 8 bases, leaving 8 bases between the germline ends. CDR3 length: 12 amino acids. Written as DNA, the CDR3 is TGTGCCAGTAGTATTGTGCGTCATGAGCAGTTCTTC. It translates to CASSIVRHEQFF.

The V gene is TRBV6-6, the J gene TRBJ1-6; no reliable D call. Germline V lookup: CDR1 MNHNY, CDR2 SVGAGI (reference sequence). V was clipped by 11 bases and J by 0 bases, with 8 bases between them. The CDR3 has 13 amino acids. In DNA form, the CDR3 reads TGTGCCGCCGGTAGCTCCTATAATTCACCCCTCCACTTT. This codes for CAAGSSYNSPLHF.

CDR3 residues: CASLEGQNNNEQFF. Here the CDR3 DNA reads TGTGCCAGCCTAGAGGGACAGAATAACAATGAGCAGTTCTTC. The chain has TRBV11-2 and TRBJ2-1; 7 bases match TRBD1. The CDR3 runs 14 residues. The V segment lost 8 bases and the J segment 5 bases; nucleotides outside the gene matches: 9. CDR1 SGHAT and CDR2 FQNNGV come from the germline V gene.